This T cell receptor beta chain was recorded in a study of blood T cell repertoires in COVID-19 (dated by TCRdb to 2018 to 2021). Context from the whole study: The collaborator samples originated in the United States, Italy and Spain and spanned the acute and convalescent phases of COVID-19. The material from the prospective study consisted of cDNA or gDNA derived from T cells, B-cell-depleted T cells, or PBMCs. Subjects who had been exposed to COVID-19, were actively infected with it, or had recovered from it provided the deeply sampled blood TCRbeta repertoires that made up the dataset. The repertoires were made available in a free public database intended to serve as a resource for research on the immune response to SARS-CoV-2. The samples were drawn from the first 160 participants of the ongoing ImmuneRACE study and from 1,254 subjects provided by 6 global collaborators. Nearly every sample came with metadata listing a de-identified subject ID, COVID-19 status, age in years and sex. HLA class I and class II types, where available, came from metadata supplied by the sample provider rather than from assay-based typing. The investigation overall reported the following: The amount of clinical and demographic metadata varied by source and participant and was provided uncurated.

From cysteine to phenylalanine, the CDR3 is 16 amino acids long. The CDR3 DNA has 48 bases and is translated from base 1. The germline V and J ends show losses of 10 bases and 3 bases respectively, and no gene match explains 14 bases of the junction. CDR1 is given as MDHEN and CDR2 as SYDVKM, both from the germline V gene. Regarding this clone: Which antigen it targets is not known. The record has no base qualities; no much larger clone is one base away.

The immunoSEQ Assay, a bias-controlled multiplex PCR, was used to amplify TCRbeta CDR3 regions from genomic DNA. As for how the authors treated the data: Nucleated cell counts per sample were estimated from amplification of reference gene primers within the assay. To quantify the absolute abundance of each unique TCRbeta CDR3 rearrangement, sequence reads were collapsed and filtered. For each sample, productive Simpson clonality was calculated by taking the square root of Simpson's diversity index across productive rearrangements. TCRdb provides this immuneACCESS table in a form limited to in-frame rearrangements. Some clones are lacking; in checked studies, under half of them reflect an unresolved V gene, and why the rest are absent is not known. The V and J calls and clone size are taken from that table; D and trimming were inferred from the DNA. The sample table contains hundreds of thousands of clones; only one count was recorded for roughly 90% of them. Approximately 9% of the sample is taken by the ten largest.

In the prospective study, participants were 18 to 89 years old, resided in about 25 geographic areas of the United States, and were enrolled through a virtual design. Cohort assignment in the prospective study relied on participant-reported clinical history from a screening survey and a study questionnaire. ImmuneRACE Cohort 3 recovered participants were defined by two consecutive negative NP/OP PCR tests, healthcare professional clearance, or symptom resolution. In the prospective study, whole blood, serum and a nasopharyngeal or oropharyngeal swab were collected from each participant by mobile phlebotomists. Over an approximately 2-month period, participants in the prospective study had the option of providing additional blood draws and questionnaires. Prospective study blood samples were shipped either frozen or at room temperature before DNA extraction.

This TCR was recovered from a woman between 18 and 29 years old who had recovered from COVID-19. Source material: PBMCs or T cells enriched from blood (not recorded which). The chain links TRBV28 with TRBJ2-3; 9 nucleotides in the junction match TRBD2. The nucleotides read TGTGCCATCGATCGGGCGCGGGGGGGCGTTACAGATACGCAGTATTTT. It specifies CAIDRARGGVTDTQYF.